The table lists the clone carrying this TCR beta chain with many counts. The data derive from a study of Graves' ophthalmopathy and Graves' hyperthyroidism. CDR1 LGHDT and CDR2 YNNKEL come from the germline V gene (reference sequence). Losses at the gene ends were 4 bases for V and 3 bases for J; bases not matched to a gene: 1. CDR3 size: 13 residues. The study excluded patients with other autoimmune diseases, uncontrolled infections, pregnancy or lactation. From RNA, the CDR3 regions of TCR beta chains were amplified and sequenced. HTBI primers were used in a first-round RT-PCR, which preceded a second-round multiplex PCR. One entry per CDR3 protein, called by TCRdb with MiXCR from the multiplex PCR reads. The table shows approximately 480,000 distinct CDR3 sequences, with 13% to 15% occurring only once.

This TCR was recovered from a woman aged 25 to 39 with Graves' ophthalmopathy. The chain employs TRBV3-1 and TRBJ2-7, with 9 bases matching TRBD2. Sequenced material: blood. The DNA for the CDR3 is TGTGCCAGCAGCCGAGCGGGAGGCTACGAGCAGTACTTC. Its translation: CASSRAGGYEQYF.